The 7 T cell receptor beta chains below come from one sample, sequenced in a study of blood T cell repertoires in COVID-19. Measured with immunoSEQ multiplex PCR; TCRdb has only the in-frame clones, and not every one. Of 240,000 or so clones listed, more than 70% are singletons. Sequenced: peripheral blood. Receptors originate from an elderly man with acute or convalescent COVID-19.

The CDR3 loop reads CASSLGGPEAPLHF. The CDR3 DNA reads TGTGCCAGCAGCTTGGGCGGGCCCGAGGCACCCCTCCACTTT. The gene calls are TRBV7-9 and TRBJ1-6; no reliable D call. The germline CDR1 and CDR2 sequences are SEHNR and FQNEAQ (reference sequence). The CDR3 is 14 residues long. V was clipped by 3 bases and J by 11 bases, with 14 bases between them. Full variable domain (rest looked up from reference TRBV7-9 and TRBJ1-6): DTGVSQNPRHKITKRGQNVTFRCDPISEHNRLYWYRQTLGQGPEFLTYFQNEAQLEKSRLLSDRFSAERPKGSFSTLEIQRTEQGDSAMYLCASSLGGPEAPLHFGNGTRLTVT.

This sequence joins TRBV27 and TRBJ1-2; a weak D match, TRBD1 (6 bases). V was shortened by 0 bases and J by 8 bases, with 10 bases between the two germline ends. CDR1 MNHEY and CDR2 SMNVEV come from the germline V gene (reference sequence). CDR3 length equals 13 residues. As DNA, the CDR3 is TGTGCCAGCAGTTTATCCGGGGGGCGAGGCTACACCTTC. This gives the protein CASSLSGGRGYTF.

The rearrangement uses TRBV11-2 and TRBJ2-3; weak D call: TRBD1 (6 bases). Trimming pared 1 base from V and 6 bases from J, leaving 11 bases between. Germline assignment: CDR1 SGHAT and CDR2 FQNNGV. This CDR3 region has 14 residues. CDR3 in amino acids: CASSLVQGLDTQYF. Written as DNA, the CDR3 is TGTGCCAGCAGCTTAGTCCAGGGGCTGGATACGCAGTATTTT.

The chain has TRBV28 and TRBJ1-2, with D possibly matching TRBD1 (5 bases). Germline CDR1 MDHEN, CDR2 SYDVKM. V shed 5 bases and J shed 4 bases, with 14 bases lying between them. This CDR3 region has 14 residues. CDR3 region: CASSPPGMGYGYTF. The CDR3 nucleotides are TGTGCCAGCAGTCCCCCAGGGATGGGCTATGGCTACACCTTC.

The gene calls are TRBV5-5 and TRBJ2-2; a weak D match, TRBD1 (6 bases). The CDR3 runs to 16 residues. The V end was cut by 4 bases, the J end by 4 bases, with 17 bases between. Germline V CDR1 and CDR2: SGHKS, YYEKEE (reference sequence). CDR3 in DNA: TGTGCCAGCAGCCGGGACATTCCGCGAAGCACCGGGGAGCTGTTTTTT. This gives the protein CASSRDIPRSTGELFF.

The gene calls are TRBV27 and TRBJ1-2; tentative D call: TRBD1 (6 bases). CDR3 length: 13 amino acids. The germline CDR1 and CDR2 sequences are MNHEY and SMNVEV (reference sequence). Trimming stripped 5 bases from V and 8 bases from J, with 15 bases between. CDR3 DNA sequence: TGTGCCAGCAGTCCAGGACAGCCGAGCGGCTACACCTTC. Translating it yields CASSPGQPSGYTF.

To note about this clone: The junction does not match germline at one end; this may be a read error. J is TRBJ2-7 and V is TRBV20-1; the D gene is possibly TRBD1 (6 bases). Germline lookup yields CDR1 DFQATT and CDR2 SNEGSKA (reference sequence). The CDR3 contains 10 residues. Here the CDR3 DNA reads TGCAGTGCTAGAGGAGAAGGACAGAGCTTC. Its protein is CSARGEGQSF.